These T cell receptor beta chains were read from a single sample in a study of T cell repertoires in cytomegalovirus infection. These receptors' targets are unknown. MiXCR, run by TCRdb on the reads, gives a single entry per CDR3 protein. The sample includes approximately 730,000 distinct CDR3 sequences, around 31% of them seen just once. The source material was cultured PBMCs, sampled from culture after CMV antigen stimulation. These receptors all stem from a human donor in good health (CMV status not recorded). Some clones in this sample may be carry-over from other donors' samples. The CDR3 runs from the conserved cysteine through the conserved F or W. Fields, in order: clone size, D gene, J gene, V gene, CDR3 protein, CDR3 DNA. D genes are given only for firm matches. Size is omitted from some rows. Given values are once, few, many or a class for expanded clones.

-,-,TRBJ1-3,TRBV19,CASSMRQSRHSGNTIYF,TGTGCCAGTAGTATGCGACAGTCTCGACACTCTGGAAACACCATATATTTT
-,TRBD2,TRBJ2-7,TRBV12-5,CASGRGTSGAYEQYF,TGTGCTAGTGGCCGGGGGACTAGCGGTGCCTACGAGCAGTACTTC
-,-,TRBJ1-1,TRBV20-1,CSARGGGKASFMNTEAFF,TGCAGTGCTAGGGGGGGGGGAAAGGCGAGCTTTATGAACACTGAAGCTTTCTTT
-,-,TRBJ1-1,TRBV27,CATFKWGRGLNTEAFF,TGTGCCACATTTAAATGGGGAAGGGGCCTGAACACTGAAGCTTTCTTT
-,-,TRBJ2-1,TRBV10-3,CAIRGGSYNEQFF,TGTGCCATCAGGGGCGGGTCCTACAATGAGCAGTTCTTC
-,-,TRBJ2-2,TRBV3-1,CASSQGIHTGELFF,TGTGCCAGCAGCCAGGGCATCCACACCGGGGAGCTGTTTTTT
-,-,TRBJ2-7,TRBV6-1,CASSRGGNDEQYF,TGTGCCAGCAGCAGGGGAGGGAACGACGAGCAGTACTTC
many,TRBD1,TRBJ1-5,TRBV10-3,CAISSSTGGGQPQHF,TGTGCCATCAGTTCTTCGACAGGGGGTGGTCAGCCCCAGCATTTT
-,TRBD1,TRBJ1-2,TRBV12-3/TRBV12-4,CASSYPETGIGGYTF,TGTGCCAGCAGTTACCCAGAGACAGGGATTGGTGGCTACACCTTC
-,-,TRBJ1-5,TRBV12-3/TRBV12-4,CASSPSGGSNQPQHF,TGTGCCAGCAGCCCAAGTGGGGGTAGCAATCAGCCCCAGCATTTT